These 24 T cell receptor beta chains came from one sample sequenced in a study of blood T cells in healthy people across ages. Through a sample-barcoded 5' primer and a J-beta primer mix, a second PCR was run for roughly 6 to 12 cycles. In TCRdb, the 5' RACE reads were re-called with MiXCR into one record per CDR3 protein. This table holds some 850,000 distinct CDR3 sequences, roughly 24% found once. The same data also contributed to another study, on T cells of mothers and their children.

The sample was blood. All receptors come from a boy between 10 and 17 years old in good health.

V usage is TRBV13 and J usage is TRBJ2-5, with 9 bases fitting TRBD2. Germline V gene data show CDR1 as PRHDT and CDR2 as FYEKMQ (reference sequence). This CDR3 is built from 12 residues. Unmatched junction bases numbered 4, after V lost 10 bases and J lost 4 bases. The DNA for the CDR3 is TGTGCCACGGCGGGGGGGCGAGAGACCCAGTACTTC. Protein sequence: CATAGGRETQYF.

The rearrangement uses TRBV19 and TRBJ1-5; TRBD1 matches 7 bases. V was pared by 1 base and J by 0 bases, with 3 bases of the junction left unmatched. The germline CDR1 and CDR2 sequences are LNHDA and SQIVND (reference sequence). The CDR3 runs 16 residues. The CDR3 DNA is TGTGCCAGTAGTATAGTAGGGGGCTATAGCAATCAGCCCCAGCATTTT. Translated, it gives CASSIVGGYSNQPQHF.

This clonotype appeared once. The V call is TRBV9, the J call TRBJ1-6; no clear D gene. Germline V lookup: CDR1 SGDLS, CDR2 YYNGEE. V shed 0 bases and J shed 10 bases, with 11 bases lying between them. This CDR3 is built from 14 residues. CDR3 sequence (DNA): TGTGCCAGCAGCGTAGGGACCCAAAACTCACCCCTCCACTTT. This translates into CASSVGTQNSPLHF.

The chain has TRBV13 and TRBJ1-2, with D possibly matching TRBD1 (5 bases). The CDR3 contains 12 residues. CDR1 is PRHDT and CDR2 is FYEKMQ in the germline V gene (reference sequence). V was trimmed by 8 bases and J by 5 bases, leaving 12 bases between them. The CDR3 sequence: CASRGLGYGYTF. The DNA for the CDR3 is TGTGCCAGCCGGGGCTTGGGATATGGCTACACCTTC.

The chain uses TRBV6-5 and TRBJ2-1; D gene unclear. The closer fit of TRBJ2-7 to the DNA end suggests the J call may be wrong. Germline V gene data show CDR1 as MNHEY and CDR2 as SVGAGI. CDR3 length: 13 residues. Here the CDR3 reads CASSYSPPYEQYF. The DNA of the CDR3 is TGTGCCAGCAGTTACAGTCCACCCTACGAGCAGTACTTC.

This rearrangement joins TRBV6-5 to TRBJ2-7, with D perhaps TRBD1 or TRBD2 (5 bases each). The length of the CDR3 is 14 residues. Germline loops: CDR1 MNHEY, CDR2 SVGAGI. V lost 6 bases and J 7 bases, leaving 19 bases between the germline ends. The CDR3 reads CASRRAQGPGEQYF. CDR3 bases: TGTGCCAGCAGAAGGGCCCAGGGACCTGGGGAGCAGTACTTC.

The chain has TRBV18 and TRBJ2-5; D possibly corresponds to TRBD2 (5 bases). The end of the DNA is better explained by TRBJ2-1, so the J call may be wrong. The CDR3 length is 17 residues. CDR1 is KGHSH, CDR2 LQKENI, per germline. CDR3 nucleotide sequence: TGTGCCAGCTCACCTGGGAAGGGAGTGAATCCCTACAATGAGCAGTTCTTC. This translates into CASSPGKGVNPYNEQFF.

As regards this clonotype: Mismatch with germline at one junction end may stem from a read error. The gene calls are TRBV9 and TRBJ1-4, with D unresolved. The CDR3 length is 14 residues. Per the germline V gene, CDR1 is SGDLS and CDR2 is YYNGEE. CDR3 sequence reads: CVSSVDGGNEKLFF. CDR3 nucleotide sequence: TGTGTCAGCAGCGTAGATGGAGGGAATGAAAAACTGTTTTTT.

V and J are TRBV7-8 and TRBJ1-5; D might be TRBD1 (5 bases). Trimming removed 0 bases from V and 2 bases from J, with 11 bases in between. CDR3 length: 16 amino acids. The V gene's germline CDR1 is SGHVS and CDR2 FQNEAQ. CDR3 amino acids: CASSLALSRGNQPQHF. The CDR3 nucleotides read TGTGCCAGCAGCTTAGCGCTCTCCAGGGGCAATCAGCCCCAGCATTTT. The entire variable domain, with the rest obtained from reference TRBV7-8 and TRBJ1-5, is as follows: GAGVSQSPRYKVAKRGQDVALRCDPISGHVSLFWYQQALGQGPEFLTYFQNEAQLDKSGLPSDRFFAERPEGSVSTLKIQRTQQEDSAVYLCASSLALSRGNQPQHFGDGTRLSIL.

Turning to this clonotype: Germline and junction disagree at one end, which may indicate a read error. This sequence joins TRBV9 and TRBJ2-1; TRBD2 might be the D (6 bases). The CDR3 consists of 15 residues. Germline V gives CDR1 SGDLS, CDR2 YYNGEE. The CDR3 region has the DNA TGTACCAGCAGCGCTAGACCGGGGGCCTACAATGAGCAGTTCTTC. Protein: CTSSARPGAYNEQFF.

CDR3 loop: CASSFPGSDPNTEAFF. In DNA form, the CDR3 reads TGCGCCAGCAGCTTCCCAGGGTCCGACCCGAACACTGAAGCTTTCTTT. The chain joins TRBV5-1 to TRBJ1-1; TRBD1 might be the D (5 bases). V was trimmed by 2 bases and J by 1 base, leaving 15 bases between them. This CDR3 is 16 amino acids long. The germline V gene encodes CDR1 SGHRS and CDR2 YFSETQ.

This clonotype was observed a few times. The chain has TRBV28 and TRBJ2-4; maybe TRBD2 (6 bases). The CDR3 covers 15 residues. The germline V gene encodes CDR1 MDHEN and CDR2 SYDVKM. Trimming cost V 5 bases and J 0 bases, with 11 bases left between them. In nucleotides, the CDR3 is TGTGCCAGCAGTACCCCGGGACTAGCCAAAAACATTCAGTACTTC. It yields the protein CASSTPGLAKNIQYF.

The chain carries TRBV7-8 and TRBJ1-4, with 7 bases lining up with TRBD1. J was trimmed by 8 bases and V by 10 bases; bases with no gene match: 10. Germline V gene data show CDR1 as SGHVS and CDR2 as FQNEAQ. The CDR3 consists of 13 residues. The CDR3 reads CATSQGVGEKLFF. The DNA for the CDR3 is TGTGCCACCAGTCAGGGGGTGGGGGAAAAACTGTTTTTT.

The CDR3 DNA sequence: TGTGCCAGCAGCCAAGATTATTTGCAGGGAGGTAACTATGGCTACACCTTC. Translation gives CASSQDYLQGGNYGYTF. The chain couples TRBV3-1 to TRBJ1-2; D perhaps matches TRBD1 (5 bases). Per the germline V gene, CDR1 is LGHDT and CDR2 is YNNKEL (reference sequence). This CDR3 has 17 amino acids. V lost 0 bases and J 1 base, leaving 15 bases between the germline ends.

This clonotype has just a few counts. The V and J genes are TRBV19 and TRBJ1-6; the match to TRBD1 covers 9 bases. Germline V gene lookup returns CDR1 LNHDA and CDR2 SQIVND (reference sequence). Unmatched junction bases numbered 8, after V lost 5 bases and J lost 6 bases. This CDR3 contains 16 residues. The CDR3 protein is CASSPRQGGVNSPLHF. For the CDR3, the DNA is TGTGCCAGTAGTCCTCGACAGGGGGGGGTTAATTCACCCCTCCACTTT.

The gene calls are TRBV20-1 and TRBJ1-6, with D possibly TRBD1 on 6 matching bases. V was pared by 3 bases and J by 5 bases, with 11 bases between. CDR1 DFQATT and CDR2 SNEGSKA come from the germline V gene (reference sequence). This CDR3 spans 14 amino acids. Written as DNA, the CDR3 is TGCAGTGCTAGGGCGGGGGCTAATAATTCACCCCTCCACTTT. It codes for CSARAGANNSPLHF.

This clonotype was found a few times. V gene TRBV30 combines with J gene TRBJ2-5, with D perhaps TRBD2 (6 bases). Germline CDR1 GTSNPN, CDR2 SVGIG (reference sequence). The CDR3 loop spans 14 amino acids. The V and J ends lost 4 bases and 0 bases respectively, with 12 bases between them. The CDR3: CAWTAGPNQETQYF. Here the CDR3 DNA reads TGTGCCTGGACCGCGGGACCGAACCAAGAGACCCAGTACTTC.

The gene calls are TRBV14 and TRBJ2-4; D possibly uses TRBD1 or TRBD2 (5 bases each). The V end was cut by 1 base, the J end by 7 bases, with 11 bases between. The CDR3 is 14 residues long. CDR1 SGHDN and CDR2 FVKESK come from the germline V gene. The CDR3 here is CASSQVGTANIQYF. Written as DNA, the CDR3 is TGTGCCAGCAGCCAAGTAGGGACCGCGAACATTCAGTACTTC.

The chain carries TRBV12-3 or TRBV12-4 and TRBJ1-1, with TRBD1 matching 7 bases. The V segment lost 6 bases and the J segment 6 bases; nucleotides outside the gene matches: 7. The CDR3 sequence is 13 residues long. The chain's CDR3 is CASRETQGAEAFF. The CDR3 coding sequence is TGTGCCAGCAGGGAGACCCAGGGGGCTGAAGCTTTCTTT.

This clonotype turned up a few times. The CDR3 sequence: CASSYSIRVEGYTF. CDR3 coding DNA: TGTGCCAGCAGTTACTCGATAAGGGTTGAGGGCTACACCTTC. V and J are TRBV6-5 and TRBJ1-2; D remains unclear. Germline V gene lookup returns CDR1 MNHEY and CDR2 SVGAGI. V dropped 0 bases and J dropped 8 bases, with 13 bases sitting between them. The CDR3 loop spans 14 amino acids.

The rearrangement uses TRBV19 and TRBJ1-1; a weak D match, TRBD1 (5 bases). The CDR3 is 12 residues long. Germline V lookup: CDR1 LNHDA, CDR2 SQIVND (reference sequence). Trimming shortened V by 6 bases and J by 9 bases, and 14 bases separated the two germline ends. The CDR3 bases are TGTGCCAGTAGCCGAGGGACGGACCAAGCTTTCTTT. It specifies CASSRGTDQAFF.

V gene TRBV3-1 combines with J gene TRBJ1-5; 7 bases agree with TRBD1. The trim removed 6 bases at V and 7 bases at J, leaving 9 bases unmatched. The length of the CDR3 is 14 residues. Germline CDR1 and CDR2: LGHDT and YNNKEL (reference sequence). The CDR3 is CASSLGQVGQPQHF. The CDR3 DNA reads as TGTGCCAGCAGTCTTGGACAGGTTGGGCAGCCCCAGCATTTT.

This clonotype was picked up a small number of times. The CDR3 DNA sequence: TGTGCCAGCAGTCGGACGGTGCTCGAGCAGTACTTC. Translated, it gives CASSRTVLEQYF. V and J are TRBV6-6 and TRBJ2-7; the D is unclear. V was shortened by 5 bases and J by 6 bases, with 11 bases between the two germline ends. This CDR3 is built from 12 residues. Germline V gene data show CDR1 as MNHNY and CDR2 as SVGAGI (reference sequence).

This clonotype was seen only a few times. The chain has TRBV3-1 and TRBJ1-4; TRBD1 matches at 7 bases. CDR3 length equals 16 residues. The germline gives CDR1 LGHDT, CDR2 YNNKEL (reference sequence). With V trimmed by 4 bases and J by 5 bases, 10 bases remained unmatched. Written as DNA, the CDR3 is TGTGCCAGCAGCCGTCAGGGGGGAGGTCGAAATGAAAAACTGTTTTTT. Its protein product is CASSRQGGGRNEKLFF.